A single sample is the source of the 27 T cell receptor beta chains below, sequenced in a study of cytomegalovirus exposure and HLA in healthy donors. In the PCR, 60 Vbeta and 13 Jbeta primers were used. TCRdb's copy holds only in-frame clones and misses some; the assay was immunoSEQ multiplex PCR. The sample holds 100,000 to 150,000 clones, approximately 80% seen once. The sample was PBMCs. The source is a middle-aged woman in good health and CMV-seronegative.

The rearrangement joins TRBV5-8 to TRBJ1-5; no firm D call. CDR3 length: 13 amino acids. Germline-derived CDR1 and CDR2 are SGHTS and YDEGEE. Trimming removed 4 bases from V and 9 bases from J, with 14 bases in between. CDR3 DNA sequence: TGTGCCAGCAGCACTACCAGCCGACGGCCCCAGCATTTT. Translating gives CASSTTSRRPQHF.

The gene calls are TRBV7-3 and TRBJ2-1; TRBD1 matches at 7 bases. The CDR3 loop spans 13 amino acids. V was pared by 5 bases and J by 10 bases, with 8 bases of the junction left unmatched. Germline V CDR1 and CDR2: SGHTA, FQGTGA. The CDR3 sequence: CASSPWDSREQFF. The DNA of the CDR3 is TGTGCCAGCAGCCCCTGGGACAGCAGAGAGCAGTTCTTC.

The chain links TRBV5-1 to TRBJ2-5; D is possibly TRBD1 (6 bases). The V and J ends lost 2 bases and 5 bases respectively, with 10 bases between them. This CDR3 spans 13 amino acids. Looked up from germline, CDR1 is SGHRS and CDR2 is YFSETQ. CDR3 region: CASSLQGAETQYF. The DNA of the CDR3 is TGCGCCAGCAGCTTACAGGGCGCGGAGACCCAGTACTTC.

The rearrangement links TRBV19 to TRBJ2-3; 12 bases are a match to TRBD1. The V and J ends lost 4 bases and 4 bases, in that order; junction bases with no gene match: 3. The CDR3 spans 15 residues. The germline V gene has CDR1 LNHDA and CDR2 SQIVND (reference sequence). CDR3 DNA: TGTGCCAGTAGTACCGGGACAGGGGGCGCAGATACGCAGTATTTT. Amino acid sequence: CASSTGTGGADTQYF.

V and J are TRBV28 and TRBJ1-1; no definite D call. The CDR3 consists of 13 residues. Germline loops: CDR1 MDHEN, CDR2 SYDVKM. Trimming stripped 5 bases from V and 4 bases from J, with 11 bases between. The DNA of the CDR3 is TGTGCCAGCAGTCTGGTGAGGAGCACTGAAGCTTTCTTT. It yields the protein CASSLVRSTEAFF.

V is TRBV19 and J is TRBJ1-1, with 7 positions matching TRBD1. The germline V gene has CDR1 LNHDA and CDR2 SQIVND (reference sequence). The ends lost 7 bases at V and 4 bases at J; junction bases unmatched: 9. This CDR3 has 14 residues. The CDR3 bases are TGTGCCAGTACGGGCCCCAGGGGGGCCACTGAAGCTTTCTTT. Protein sequence: CASTGPRGATEAFF.

The chain couples TRBV9 to TRBJ2-5, with 12 bases that match TRBD1. CDR3 length: 16 residues. V shed 3 bases and J 5 bases; nucleotides not matched to a gene: 8. Looked up from germline, CDR1 is SGDLS and CDR2 is YYNGEE. The CDR3 reads CASSGSGTGGGETQYF. The CDR3 DNA reads as TGTGCCAGCAGCGGTTCCGGGACAGGGGGCGGGGAGACCCAGTACTTC.

Concerning this clone: The junction shows a germline mismatch at one end, possibly a read error. The chain combines TRBV5-1 with TRBJ2-7, with TRBD1 matching over 8 bases. The CDR3 has 12 residues. In germline, CDR1 is SGHRS, CDR2 YFSETQ. The CDR3 region has the DNA TGCGCCAGCAGCCTTAACTGGGACAGGATTAGCTTC. Its protein product is CASSLNWDRISF.

The V and J genes are TRBV13 and TRBJ2-2, with D possibly being TRBD2 (5 bases). The germline gives CDR1 PRHDT, CDR2 FYEKMQ (reference sequence). This CDR3 is built from 15 residues. Trimming pared 4 bases from V and 0 bases from J, leaving 9 bases between. CDR3 bases: TGTGCCAGCAGCTCTGGGAGCTCGAACACCGGGGAGCTGTTTTTT. Translation: CASSSGSSNTGELFF. Full variable domain (remainder filled in from reference TRBV13 and TRBJ2-2): AAGVIQSPRHLIKEKRETATLKCYPIPRHDTVYWYQQGPGQDPQFLISFYEKMQSDKGSIPDRFSAQQFSDYHSELNMSSLELGDSALYFCASSSGSSNTGELFFGEGSRLTVL.

The rearrangement uses TRBV9 and TRBJ2-5; 10 bases match TRBD2. Near its end, the DNA agrees better with TRBJ2-7, so the J call may be wrong. The CDR3 spans 14 residues. Germline V gene sequence: CDR1 SGDLS, CDR2 YYNGEE. CDR3: CASNEAGGSYEQYF. The CDR3 DNA reads as TGTGCCAGCAACGAAGCGGGGGGGTCCTACGAGCAGTACTTC.

The chain has TRBV6-6 and TRBJ2-1, with 7 positions matching TRBD2. The germline CDR1 and CDR2 sequences are MNHNY and SVGAGI (reference sequence). With V trimmed by 6 bases and J by 8 bases, 1 base remained unmatched. The CDR3 sequence is 11 residues long. The CDR3 DNA sequence: TGTGCCAGCAGCCGGGGGGATGAGCAGTTCTTC. Translating gives CASSRGDEQFF.

Details on this clone: An end of the junction does not agree with germline; a read error may underlie this. V and J are TRBV10-3 and TRBJ2-6; 10 bases fit TRBD1. CDR3 length: 16 residues. The germline CDR1 and CDR2 sequences are ENHRY and SYGVKD. CDR3 protein: CAISRDRGAGANGLTF. Written as DNA, the CDR3 is TGTGCCATCAGTAGGGACAGGGGAGCTGGGGCCAACGGCCTGACTTTC.

The chain has TRBV5-1 and TRBJ1-2; a weak D match, TRBD1 (6 bases). This CDR3 has 17 amino acids. V lost 0 bases to trimming and J lost 3 bases, with 18 bases between them. The V gene's germline CDR1 is SGHRS and CDR2 YFSETQ. CDR3 coding DNA: TGCGCCAGCAGCTTGGATCGCGCGGGGGCCTGGGACTATGGCTACACCTTC. This gives the protein CASSLDRAGAWDYGYTF.

V and J are TRBV11-1 and TRBJ2-1, with 7 bases identical to TRBD2. The CDR3 totals 14 residues. V lost 5 bases to trimming and J lost 7 bases; unmatched junction nucleotides: 8. The germline V gene encodes CDR1 SGHAT and CDR2 FQDESV (reference sequence). This chain's CDR3 is CASSPPGTTNEQFF. The CDR3 nucleotides are TGTGCCAGCAGCCCCCCCGGGACTACGAATGAGCAGTTCTTC.

J is TRBJ1-6 and V is TRBV6-6; D gene uncertain. The germline V gene encodes CDR1 MNHNY and CDR2 SVGAGI (reference sequence). This CDR3 contains 16 residues. Trimming removed 6 bases from V and 7 bases from J, with 19 bases in between. In nucleotides, the CDR3 is TGTGCCAGCAGATCCACCCCCCCTAGCGGCAATTCACCCCTCCACTTT. Translating gives CASRSTPPSGNSPLHF.

V gene TRBV5-4 combines with J gene TRBJ2-3; D remains unclear. Germline values: CDR1 SGHNT, CDR2 YYREEE (reference sequence). Trimming removed 0 bases at V and 2 bases at J, with 7 bases between. This CDR3 comprises 14 residues. CDR3 residues: CASSLVSFTDTQYF. CDR3 bases: TGTGCCAGCAGCTTGGTGTCTTTCACAGATACGCAGTATTTT.

The J gene is TRBJ2-2, the V gene TRBV19; 8 positions agree with TRBD1. Germline lookup yields CDR1 LNHDA and CDR2 SQIVND (reference sequence). The CDR3 extends over 16 amino acids. After removal of 3 bases from V and 7 bases from J, the junction contained 10 bases not matched to a gene. This CDR3 is CASSIQAGGGIGELFF. CDR3 in DNA: TGTGCCAGTAGTATTCAAGCAGGGGGCGGGATCGGGGAGCTGTTTTTT.

The rearrangement joins TRBV27 to TRBJ2-1; 7 positions agree with TRBD2. J gave up 1 base and V 0 bases, and 12 bases lay outside the gene matches. The CDR3 runs to 19 residues. Germline-derived CDR1 and CDR2 are MNHEY and SMNVEV (reference sequence). CDR3 sequence (DNA): TGTGCCAGCAGTTTATCCGCCTCGGGCGGGAGAGCGTCCTACAATGAGCAGTTCTTC. Encoded protein: CASSLSASGGRASYNEQFF.

This clone has more than one count but fewer than ten. The chain joins TRBV29-1 to TRBJ1-2, with a possible D match to TRBD1 (5 bases). V was cut by 4 bases and J by 5 bases, with 11 bases left in between. The CDR3 is 12 amino acids. Looked up from germline, CDR1 is SQVTM and CDR2 is ANQGSEA. For the CDR3, the DNA is TGCAGCGTTGGGGGGGAGGGGTATGGCTACACCTTC. Translation: CSVGGEGYGYTF.

The genes are TRBV29-1 and TRBJ1-3; D gene ambiguous. Per the germline V gene, CDR1 is SQVTM and CDR2 is ANQGSEA. The CDR3 extends over 17 amino acids. V lost 0 bases and J lost 0, with 15 bases in between. The CDR3 here is CSVEDPQSMSSGNTIYF. Here the CDR3 DNA reads TGCAGCGTTGAAGATCCGCAAAGTATGAGCTCTGGAAACACCATATATTTT. Looking up the rest from reference TRBV29-1 and TRBJ1-3 gives the full variable domain: SAVISQKPSRDICQRGTSLTIQCQVDSQVTMMFWYRQQPGQSLTLIATANQGSEATYESGFVIDKFPISRPNLTFSTLTVSNMSPEDSSIYLCSVEDPQSMSSGNTIYFGEGSWLTVV.

V is TRBV11-2 and J is TRBJ2-1; TRBD2 matches at 13 bases. V shed 5 bases, J shed 5 bases, and the junction held 6 bases outside the gene matches. This CDR3 contains 16 residues. From germline, CDR1 is SGHAT and CDR2 FQNNGV. The CDR3 region has the DNA TGTGCCAGCAGCCCAGGGACTAGCGGGACCGACAATGAGCAGTTCTTC. Encoded protein: CASSPGTSGTDNEQFF.

V and J are TRBV7-3 and TRBJ2-2, with D possibly being TRBD2 (7 bases). The V end was cut by 5 bases, the J end by 2 bases, with 12 bases between. This CDR3 is 15 amino acids long. Germline lookup yields CDR1 SGHTA and CDR2 FQGTGA. The CDR3 region has the DNA TGTGCCAGCAGCCCGGGGGGCCGTAACACCGGGGAGCTGTTTTTT. Translating it yields CASSPGGRNTGELFF.

The chain links TRBV7-2 to TRBJ2-6, with D uncertain. V was cut by 1 base and J by 2 bases, with 6 bases left in between. The CDR3 covers 15 residues. Germline lookup yields CDR1 SGHTA and CDR2 FQGNSA. This chain's CDR3 is CASSLGTAGANVLTF. CDR3 bases: TGTGCCAGCAGCTTAGGAACAGCTGGGGCCAACGTCCTGACTTTC.

This clone was seen once. The V and J genes are TRBV10-3 and TRBJ1-1; tentative D call: TRBD1 (6 bases). CDR3 length: 16 residues. CDR1 ENHRY and CDR2 SYGVKD come from the germline V gene. The V and J ends lost 6 bases and 0 bases respectively, with 17 bases between them. CDR3 in amino acids: CAISTIGGPMNTEAFF. The CDR3, as DNA: TGTGCCATCAGCACAATAGGGGGTCCCATGAACACTGAAGCTTTCTTT.

The V gene is TRBV9, the J gene TRBJ2-1, with unresolved D. The germline V gene has CDR1 SGDLS and CDR2 YYNGEE. The CDR3 contains 11 residues. V gave up 2 bases and J gave up 8 bases, with 5 bases separating them. The CDR3 DNA sequence: TGTGCCAGCAGCGTGGGCCATGAGCAGTTCTTC. Translating it yields CASSVGHEQFF. The full variable domain, rest sourced from reference TRBV9 and TRBJ2-1, is DSGVTQTPKHLITATGQRVTLRCSPRSGDLSVYWYQQSLDQGLQFLIQYYNGEERAKGNILERFSAQQFPDLHSELNLSSLELGDSALYFCASSVGHEQFFGPGTRLTVL.

V usage is TRBV5-6 and J usage is TRBJ2-1, with 8 bases matching TRBD1. V was clipped by 2 bases and J by 8 bases; unmatched bases: 6. Germline V gives CDR1 SGHDT, CDR2 YYEEEE. This CDR3 has 14 residues. In DNA, the CDR3 is TGTGCCAGCAGCTTCCAGGGGGCTGTGGATGAGCAGTTCTTC. Translation gives CASSFQGAVDEQFF.

The rearrangement joins TRBV6-1 to TRBJ1-2; D possibly corresponds to TRBD1 (5 bases). Trimming shortened V by 2 bases and J by 1 base, and 14 bases separated the two germline ends. This CDR3 has 16 residues. The germline V gene has CDR1 MNHNS and CDR2 SASEGT. The CDR3 is CASSEMPGSNNYGYTF. The CDR3 DNA reads TGTGCCAGCAGTGAAATGCCAGGGTCCAATAACTATGGCTACACCTTC.